The sample holds one count of the clone carrying this TCR beta chain. The target antigen is unknown. The record originates from a study of shared clonotypes between healthy human individuals. Study-wide points: Roughly 5% of naive CD4 clonotypes were shared across four donors. Researchers found naive subsets generally carried larger estimated richness than memory subsets.

Genomic DNA per cell subset filled all wells of several immunoSEQ plates. Original methodology: For the immunoSEQ data, sequences were junction-only without quality scores, so filtering differed. Repertoires were generated with immunoSEQ multiplex PCR, while TCRdb's copy carries only in-frame clones and drops some. V and J calls and clone size come straight from that table; D and trimming were deduced from the DNA. The repertoire holds about 2 million clones, with roughly 94% as singletons. The CDR3 has 16 amino acids. Germline trimming cut 5 bases from V and 0 bases from J; bases unmatched to any gene: 6. Germline assignment: CDR1 MNHNY and CDR2 SVGAGI (reference sequence).

This clonotype originated in a man aged 18 to 29 in good health. The V gene is TRBV6-6, the J gene TRBJ2-4; the match to TRBD1 covers 8 bases. Sequencing was performed on naive CD4+ T cells sorted from blood. Subset reported: CD45RA+ positively selected. The CDR3 bases are TGTGCCAGCAGTCCCCGACAGGGGCTAGCCAAAAACATTCAGTACTTC. Amino acids: CASSPRQGLAKNIQYF.